Each of the 31 T cell receptor beta chains below was sequenced from the same sample in a study of spatial heterogeneity in lung cancer. Overall study results and limits: Counts that tracked tumor mutation counts were those of expanded intratumoral alpha and beta TCRs.

As to time point: sample taken at primary tumor resection. TCRdb passed the 5' RACE reads through MiXCR, listing each CDR3 protein once. The profile shows 6,500 to 9,500 distinct CDR3 sequences, approximately 12% of them singletons. Their antigens are not known. This specimen was lung tumor tissue, taken at surgery. The receptors come from a male donor with early-stage non-small cell lung cancer.

This clonotype showed up many times. A library prepared for alpha chains yielded this beta chain as an off-target read; its size is of little meaning. The J gene is TRBJ1-1, the V gene TRBV4-3; no definite D call. V shed 1 base and J shed 1 base, with 10 bases lying between them. The CDR3 extends over 15 amino acids. Germline CDR1 and CDR2: LGHNA and YSLEER. The CDR3: CASSQVGRSNTEAFF. The CDR3 DNA sequence: TGCGCCAGCAGCCAAGTCGGACGGTCGAACACTGAAGCTTTCTTT.

This clonotype is categorized as medium-sized. For a library built for alpha chains, this beta chain is a stray read; little rests on its size. This rearrangement joins TRBV6-6 to TRBJ2-7, with TRBD2 matching over 12 bases. Germline loops: CDR1 MNHNY, CDR2 SVGAGI (reference sequence). Germline trimming cut 2 bases from V and 3 bases from J; bases unmatched to any gene: 8. The CDR3 is made up of 17 amino acids. Here the CDR3 reads CASSYRLAGAFLYEQYF. DNA of the CDR3: TGTGCCAGCAGTTACCGACTAGCGGGAGCCTTTCTCTACGAGCAGTACTTC.

For this clonotype: This beta chain is an off-target read within a library intended for alpha chains, so its frequency means little. The gene calls are TRBV7-9 and TRBJ1-1; D ambiguous. V shed 5 bases and J shed 1 base, with 8 bases lying between them. CDR1 is SEHNR and CDR2 is FQNEAQ in the germline V gene (reference sequence). The CDR3 spans 13 residues. The CDR3 DNA reads as TGTGCCAGCAGCGCGGACTCGAACACTGAAGCTTTCTTT. It codes for CASSADSNTEAFF.

The sample holds many counts of this clonotype. For a library built for alpha chains, this beta chain is a stray read; little rests on its size. The genes are TRBV6-5 and TRBJ1-1; D is uncertain. Germline lookup yields CDR1 MNHEY and CDR2 SVGAGI. The CDR3 runs to 15 residues. Trimming took off 0 bases at V and 1 base at J, with 9 bases between the two ends. CDR3 residues: CASSYSPAGNTEAFF. CDR3 nucleotide sequence: TGTGCCAGCAGTTACTCCCCCGCGGGGAACACTGAAGCTTTCTTT.

The table lists this clonotype with many counts. This beta chain appears as a stray read in a library generated for alpha chains; its size is not informative. The chain links TRBV20-1 to TRBJ2-1, with no clear D. V lost 5 bases, J lost 7 bases, and 15 bases lay in between. CDR3 size: 13 residues. CDR1 is DFQATT and CDR2 is SNEGSKA in the germline V gene (reference sequence). For the CDR3, the DNA is TGCAGTGCTTCCCATTCGGACGTGAATGAGCAGTTCTTC. Encoded protein: CSASHSDVNEQFF.

This clonotype showed up many times. A library made for alpha chains picked up this beta chain off target, so its size means little. V and J are TRBV28 and TRBJ2-1; 10 nucleotides agree with TRBD1. CDR1 MDHEN and CDR2 SYDVKM come from the germline V gene. The trim removed 11 bases at V and 6 bases at J, leaving 4 bases unmatched. The length of the CDR3 is 12 residues. CDR3 loop: CALRTGGNEQFF. As DNA, the CDR3 is TGTGCCCTTCGGACAGGGGGCAATGAGCAGTTCTTC.

This clonotype was observed at least ten times. This beta chain represents an off-target read in a library built for alpha chains; its size is of limited meaning. The V gene is TRBV28, the J gene TRBJ2-7; the D call may be TRBD1 or TRBD2 (6 bases each). V was shortened by 6 bases and J by 0 bases, with 15 bases between the two germline ends. Germline CDR1 and CDR2: MDHEN and SYDVKM. The CDR3 is 15 amino acids. The CDR3 is CASRGGQPSSYEQYF. The CDR3 DNA sequence: TGTGCCAGCAGGGGGGGACAACCCAGCTCCTACGAGCAGTACTTC.

This clonotype counts as medium-sized (0.01 to 0.1%). The library was built for alpha chains, so this beta chain is an off-target read and its size means little. V usage is TRBV29-1 and J usage is TRBJ2-1, with TRBD2 identical over 10 bases. Unmatched junction bases numbered 4, after V lost 7 bases and J lost 7 bases. CDR1 and CDR2 from the germline V gene are SQVTM and ANQGSEA. The CDR3 runs to 12 residues. The CDR3 nucleotides read TGCAGCGGGATACTAGCGGGGAATGAGCAGTTCTTC. It codes for CSGILAGNEQFF.

This clonotype is large (0.1 to 1%) in the sample. This beta chain was picked up by a library intended for alpha chains and is off target, so its count carries little meaning. CDR3 protein: CASSLFLLAGQETQYF. The CDR3 DNA follows: TGTGCCAGCAGCTTATTCCTCCTAGCGGGACAAGAGACCCAGTACTTC. This chain links TRBV7-8 with TRBJ2-5, with 9 bases matching TRBD2. V lost 2 bases and J lost 2; bases outside the gene matches: 6. Per the germline V gene, CDR1 is SGHVS and CDR2 is FQNEAQ. CDR3 size: 16 residues.

There are many counts of this clonotype. For a library built for alpha chains, this beta chain is a stray read; little rests on its size. The chain carries TRBV2 and TRBJ2-2, with unresolved D. Deletions cut 3 bases from V and 9 bases from J, with 14 bases between. Germline V gene lookup returns CDR1 SNHLY and CDR2 FYNNEI. The CDR3 contains 14 residues. The CDR3 sequence: CASSEGNFGRELFF. CDR3 DNA: TGTGCCAGCAGTGAGGGCAATTTCGGCCGGGAGCTGTTTTTT.

This clonotype is categorized as medium-sized (0.01 to 0.1%). In a library made to pick up alpha chains, this beta chain is a stray read with a size that means little. V is TRBV5-1 and J is TRBJ1-1, with 8 nucleotides matching TRBD1. V was pared by 0 bases and J by 2 bases, with 6 bases of the junction left unmatched. Germline V CDR1 and CDR2: SGHRS, YFSETQ. The CDR3 extends over 16 amino acids. The CDR3 spells CASSLVGTGRNTEAFF. The CDR3 DNA follows: TGCGCCAGCAGCTTGGTGGGGACAGGCCGAAACACTGAAGCTTTCTTT.

This clonotype qualifies as medium-sized. This beta chain is a stray read from a library made for alpha chains; its abundance is not meaningful. V gene TRBV7-6 combines with J gene TRBJ2-1; 13 positions match TRBD2. This CDR3 has 16 amino acids. CDR1 is SGHVS and CDR2 is FNYEAQ in the germline V gene. After removal of 5 bases from V and 6 bases from J, the junction contained 7 bases not matched to a gene. The CDR3 spells CASSPGLAGARNEQFF. CDR3 nucleotide sequence: TGTGCCAGCAGCCCAGGACTAGCGGGAGCTCGCAATGAGCAGTTCTTC.

By sample share, this clonotype is medium-sized. Found in a library prepared for alpha chains, this beta chain is an off-target read, and its abundance has little meaning. The rearrangement links TRBV24-1 to TRBJ2-3; D is unclear. The CDR3 is made up of 13 amino acids. Germline-derived CDR1 and CDR2 are KGHDR and SFDVKD. V was pared by 7 bases and J by 6 bases, with 13 bases between. The CDR3 DNA is TGTGCCACCAGGGCGGACGCGTGGGATACGCAGTATTTT. Its translation is CATRADAWDTQYF.

This clonotype was recorded at least ten times. This beta chain is an unintended read in a library built for alpha chains; its size means little. The chain joins TRBV7-6 to TRBJ1-3, with 7 bases identical to TRBD1. Germline-derived CDR1 and CDR2 are SGHVS and FNYEAQ. Germline trimming cut 5 bases from V and 0 bases from J; bases unmatched to any gene: 4. The CDR3 has 15 residues. CDR3: CASSPQGGSGNTIYF. As DNA, the CDR3 is TGTGCCAGCAGCCCGCAGGGGGGCTCTGGAAACACCATATATTTT.

With regard to this clonotype: Found in a library prepared for alpha chains, this beta chain is an off-target read, and its abundance has little meaning. The J gene is TRBJ2-7, the V gene TRBV7-2; 8 bases line up with TRBD2. Germline values: CDR1 SGHTA, CDR2 FQGNSA. CDR3 length: 14 residues. V lost 4 bases, J lost 7 bases, and 9 bases stayed unmatched. The CDR3 region is CASSSAGGVGEQYF. CDR3 bases: TGTGCCAGCAGCTCCGCCGGGGGGGTAGGAGAGCAGTACTTC.

Sample share makes this clonotype medium-sized. Since it is a stray read in a library aimed at alpha chains, this beta chain has a size that is not meaningful. This chain links TRBV19 with TRBJ2-3; 11 nucleotides agree with TRBD2. Germline V gene sequence: CDR1 LNHDA, CDR2 SQIVND (reference sequence). V gave up 10 bases and J gave up 6 bases; unmatched junction bases: 9. There are 14 residues in the CDR3. CDR3 residues: CATKLAGVGDTQYF. The DNA for the CDR3 is TGTGCCACCAAACTAGCGGGAGTTGGCGATACGCAGTATTTT. Filled out from reference TRBV19 and TRBJ2-3, the complete variable domain reads DGGITQSPKYLFRKEGQNVTLSCEQNLNHDAMYWYRQDPGQGLRLIYYSQIVNDFQKGDIAEGYSVSREKKESFPLTVTSAQKNPTAFYLCATKLAGVGDTQYFGPGTRLTVL.

At least ten counts were recorded for this clonotype. This beta chain represents an off-target read in a library built for alpha chains; its size is of limited meaning. The V gene is TRBV4-1, the J gene TRBJ2-7, with 10 bases lining up with TRBD1. CDR1 and CDR2 from the germline V gene are MGHRA and YSYEKL. The CDR3 consists of 15 residues. Germline trimming cut 4 bases from V and 3 bases from J; bases unmatched to any gene: 6. The CDR3 protein is CASSRYGTGDYEQYF. CDR3 DNA: TGCGCCAGCAGCCGGTACGGGACAGGGGACTACGAGCAGTACTTC.

For this clonotype: For a library built for alpha chains, this beta chain is a stray read; little rests on its size. The chain couples TRBV28 to TRBJ2-4, with TRBD1 identical over 8 bases. The CDR3 length is 13 residues. CDR1 is MDHEN and CDR2 is SYDVKM in the germline V gene. J gave up 7 bases and V 8 bases, and 7 bases lay outside the gene matches. CDR3 bases: TGTGCCAGCCTTTCAGGGGGCGAGAACATTCAGTACTTC. Translating gives CASLSGGENIQYF.

This clonotype was recorded many times. This beta chain is an unintended read in a library built for alpha chains; its size means little. The rearrangement uses TRBV20-1 and TRBJ2-7, with D possibly matching TRBD1 (5 bases). The CDR3 spans 14 residues. Per germline, CDR1 DFQATT and CDR2 SNEGSKA (reference sequence). The ends were cut back, 3 bases at V and 2 bases at J, with 14 bases in the middle. The CDR3 region has the DNA TGCAGTGCTAGTGGCAGGGCCAACACCTACGAGCAGTACTTC. Amino acids: CSASGRANTYEQYF.

This clonotype was counted at least ten times. In a library made to pick up alpha chains, this beta chain is a stray read with a size that means little. The chain combines TRBV30 with TRBJ2-3; no firm D call. The germline V gene encodes CDR1 GTSNPN and CDR2 SVGIG (reference sequence). CDR3 length equals 15 residues. Deletions cut 0 bases from V and 2 bases from J, with 12 bases between. The CDR3 DNA follows: TGTGCCTGGAGTGTCGACTGGCAGGACACAGATACGCAGTATTTT. As protein: CAWSVDWQDTDTQYF.

Many counts were recorded for this clonotype. This sequence may be a read error, since a much larger clone differs from it by one base. The library was built for alpha chains, so this beta chain is an off-target read and its size means little. The J gene is TRBJ2-1, the V gene TRBV20-1; 9 bases agree with TRBD2. This CDR3 is 14 amino acids long. Germline CDR1 and CDR2: DFQATT and SNEGSKA (reference sequence). CDR3 residues: CSTRGGGRLAEQFF. DNA of the CDR3: TGCAGTACTAGAGGAGGGGGCAGACTAGCGGAACAGTTCTTC.

This clonotype was detected ten times or more. This beta chain appears as a stray read in a library generated for alpha chains; its size is not informative. V is TRBV7-2 and J is TRBJ1-6; D is unclear. This CDR3 comprises 14 residues. In germline, CDR1 is SGHTA, CDR2 FQGNSA. Between the trimmed V and J ends, which lost 1 base and 8 bases, there was a span of 9 bases. CDR3 DNA: TGTGCCAGCAGCTTAGAGGGCAGTTATTCACCCCTCCACTTT. This translates into CASSLEGSYSPLHF. Based on the CDR3 plus reference TRBV7-2 and TRBJ1-6, the full variable domain is GAGVSQSPSNKVTEKGKDVELRCDPISGHTALYWYRQSLGQGLEFLIYFQGNSAPDKSGLPSDRFSAERTGGSVSTLTIQRTQQEDSAVYLCASSLEGSYSPLHFGNGTRLTVT.

Worth noting for this clonotype: A junction end diverges from the germline sequence, so it may reflect a read error. Within a library made for alpha chains, this beta chain is off target, and its count is uninformative. The chain combines TRBV20-1 with TRBJ2-3; 8 positions match TRBD2. The germline CDR1 and CDR2 sequences are DFQATT and SNEGSKA (reference sequence). This CDR3 comprises 16 residues. CDR3: CSATPTSGTSIDTQYF. DNA of the CDR3: TGCAGTGCTACCCCCACTAGCGGAACTAGCATAGATACGCAGTATTTT.

Comments on this clonotype: A library prepared for alpha chains yielded this beta chain as an off-target read; its size is of little meaning. The rearrangement uses TRBV6-5 and TRBJ1-1; no clear D. CDR3 length equals 14 residues. Trimming took off 6 bases at V and 2 bases at J, with 13 bases between the two ends. CDR1 is MNHEY and CDR2 is SVGAGI in the germline V gene. DNA of the CDR3: TGTGCCAGCAGGCAAGTAGGTGGAAACACTGAAGCTTTCTTT. It is translated as CASRQVGGNTEAFF.

This clonotype is medium-sized (0.01 to 0.1%) within its sample. Found in a library prepared for alpha chains, this beta chain is an off-target read, and its abundance has little meaning. V and J are TRBV7-6 and TRBJ2-7; unclear D gene. The CDR3 has 13 residues. V was trimmed by 1 base and J by 5 bases, leaving 9 bases between them. CDR1 and CDR2 (germline): SGHVS, FNYEAQ. The CDR3 here is CASSLGPRNEQYF. The CDR3 DNA follows: TGTGCCAGCAGCTTAGGTCCAAGGAACGAGCAGTACTTC.

There are many counts of this clonotype. A library prepared for alpha chains yielded this beta chain as an off-target read; its size is of little meaning. The chain employs TRBV7-2 and TRBJ1-5; 7 nucleotides line up with TRBD1. The CDR3 runs 14 residues. The junction had 6 bases not matched to a gene; V was cut back by 5 bases and J by 5 bases. The germline gives CDR1 SGHTA, CDR2 FQGNSA. The CDR3 here is CASSRTGPDQPQHF. The DNA of the CDR3 is TGTGCCAGCAGCCGGACAGGCCCGGATCAGCCCCAGCATTTT.

This clonotype showed up many times. This beta chain appears as a stray read in a library generated for alpha chains; its size is not informative. CDR3 residues: CASSYTGQNGYTF. Here the CDR3 DNA reads TGTGCCAGCAGTTACACGGGACAGAATGGCTACACCTTC. The J gene is TRBJ1-2, the V gene TRBV6-2 or TRBV6-3, with TRBD1 matching over 7 bases. The V gene end was trimmed by 2 bases and the J gene end by 6 bases; junction bases not matched to a gene: 3. Germline V gene lookup returns CDR1 MNHEY and CDR2 SVGEGT. The CDR3 loop spans 13 amino acids.

This clonotype was seen repeatedly, ten times or more. The library was designed around alpha chains, so this beta chain is a stray read whose abundance carries little weight. The V and J genes are TRBV12-3 or TRBV12-4 and TRBJ2-4; no firm D call. This CDR3 comprises 13 residues. The ends were cut back, 3 bases at V and 9 bases at J, with 12 bases in the middle. The CDR3 loop is CASSLDRLGIQYF. CDR3 sequence (DNA): TGTGCCAGCAGTTTGGACCGCCTCGGCATTCAGTACTTC.

There are many counts of this clonotype. A library made for alpha chains picked up this beta chain off target, so its size means little. V usage is TRBV20-1 and J usage is TRBJ1-1, with 9 bases aligning to TRBD1. The trim removed 3 bases at V and 1 base at J, leaving 9 bases unmatched. The CDR3 totals 16 residues. Germline CDR1 reads DFQATT; CDR2 reads SNEGSKA (reference sequence). CDR3 bases: TGCAGTGCTAGCCCCACGGGGACAGGGCCGAACACTGAAGCTTTCTTT. Translation: CSASPTGTGPNTEAFF.

This clonotype is classed as medium-sized. In a library made to pick up alpha chains, this beta chain is a stray read with a size that means little. The V and J genes are TRBV5-6 and TRBJ1-4; D unclear. V was cut by 0 bases and J by 5 bases, with 11 bases left in between. CDR3 length: 15 amino acids. Looked up from germline, CDR1 is SGHDT and CDR2 is YYEEEE. CDR3 region: CASSLDSGHNEKLFF. The CDR3, as DNA: TGTGCCAGCAGCTTGGATTCAGGCCACAATGAAAAACTGTTTTTT.

This clonotype was counted between two and nine times. The library was prepared for alpha chains; this beta chain is a stray read, so its frequency means little. The CDR3 DNA reads as TGCGCCAGCAGTCAATCCCAGGGCATTCTGGACGAGCAGTACTTC. It specifies CASSQSQGILDEQYF. The chain employs TRBV23-1 and TRBJ2-7, with a possible D match to TRBD1 (5 bases). TRBV23-1 is flagged as an ORF with uncertain function. V gave up 0 bases and J gave up 5 bases, with 14 bases separating them. CDR3 length: 15 amino acids.